A selection of T cell receptor beta chains follows, all from one sample in a study of molecular identifiers for immune sequencing clone quantification. Using its own MiXCR run on the PCR reads, TCRdb lists one record per CDR3 protein. The sample carries 400,000 to 600,000 distinct CDR3 sequences, roughly 25% recorded once. The specimen sequenced was naive CD8+ T cells from blood, with Jurkat cell RNA spiked in. These receptors were obtained from a human donor in good health. Some libraries in this study had Jurkat cell RNA spiked in. CDR3s include the opening cysteine and the closing phenylalanine or tryptophan. The D gene is left open where the match is weak. Clone sizes are given selectively: once, few, many, or a class where the clone is expanded.

D gene	clone size	V gene	J gene	CDR3 protein	CDR3 DNA
NA	NA	TRBV7-9	TRBJ2-7	CASSLTVTAAHEQYF	TGTGCCAGCAGCTTAACCGTCACAGCCGCGCACGAGCAGTACTTC
NA	few	TRBV6-2/TRBV6-3	TRBJ2-3	CAAGLGTDTQYF	TGTGCGGCTGGGCTAGGTACAGATACGCAGTATTTT
TRBD2	few	TRBV6-2/TRBV6-3	TRBJ2-1	CASRNPSGGPNNEQFF	TGTGCCAGCAGGAACCCTAGCGGGGGGCCGAACAATGAGCAGTTCTTC
TRBD2	few	TRBV7-9	TRBJ2-7	CASRAAGVDEQYF	TGTGCCAGCAGGGCCGCGGGGGTGGACGAGCAGTACTTC
TRBD1	many	TRBV7-6	TRBJ2-3	CASSRDRDNPTDTQYF	TGTGCCAGCAGCCGAGACAGGGACAATCCCACAGATACGCAGTATTTT
NA	many	TRBV4-1	TRBJ1-1	CASSQETILTEAFF	TGCGCCAGCAGCCAAGAAACCATACTCACTGAAGCTTTCTTT
NA	NA	TRBV20-1	TRBJ1-1	CSARDKQRAGKEAFF	TGCAGTGCTAGAGATAAGCAGAGGGCGGGGAAAGAAGCTTTCTTT
NA	many	TRBV4-1	TRBJ2-5	CASSQERSRVQETQYF	TGCGCCAGCAGCCAAGAGAGGTCCAGAGTGCAAGAGACCCAGTACTTC
NA	NA	TRBV7-9	TRBJ1-1	CASSLEGGGTEAFF	TGTGCCAGCAGCTTAGAGGGGGGAGGGACTGAAGCTTTCTTT
NA	once	TRBV15	TRBJ2-7	CATSIRASYEQYF	TGTGCCACCAGCATCAGGGCCTCCTACGAGCAGTACTTC
NA	NA	TRBV7-9	TRBJ2-2	CASSSSYMGGELFF	TGTGCCAGCAGCTCCTCTTATATGGGCGGGGAGCTGTTTTTT
TRBD2	NA	TRBV6-5	TRBJ2-3	CATHGSGGVNTDTQYF	TGTGCCACCCACGGGAGCGGGGGGGTAAATACAGATACGCAGTATTTT
TRBD1	NA	TRBV16	TRBJ1-5	CASSHGGTGGNQPQHF	TGTGCCAGCAGCCACGGGGGGACAGGGGGCAATCAGCCCCAGCATTTT
TRBD1	few	TRBV9	TRBJ1-6	CASNRGSSYNSPLHF	TGTGCCAGCAACAGGGGTAGCTCCTATAATTCACCCCTCCACTTT
NA	few	TRBV19	TRBJ2-2	CASSPIQDLTNTGELFF	TGTGCCAGTAGTCCGATTCAAGACTTGACGAACACCGGGGAGCTGTTTTTT
NA	NA	TRBV19	TRBJ1-5	CASSNPGAHQPQHF	TGTGCCAGCAGTAACCCCGGGGCGCATCAGCCCCAGCATTTT